Below, 26 T cell receptor beta chains from the same sample are listed, as sequenced in a study of radiation and T cells in renal cell carcinoma. Generated by immunoSEQ multiplex PCR, the TCRdb table keeps only in-frame clones and is missing some. The sample holds 130,000 or so clones, around 78% seen once. The time point: baseline pretreatment blood. Treatment indicated: 15 Gy SBRT to primary tumor, nephrectomy 4 weeks later. The input for sequencing was blood, taken from a patient whose treatment included radiotherapy and nephrectomy. Receptors originate from a woman aged 45-65 years with renal cell carcinoma.

The rearrangement joins TRBV19 to TRBJ1-5; D is uncertain. Trimming removed 0 bases from V and 6 bases from J, with 6 bases in between. This CDR3 has 13 amino acids. Germline CDR1 LNHDA, CDR2 SQIVND (reference sequence). The CDR3 protein is CASSIDGFQPQHF. In DNA, the CDR3 is TGTGCCAGTAGTATAGATGGGTTTCAGCCCCAGCATTTT.

The J gene is TRBJ2-1, the V gene TRBV9; 8 bases map to TRBD2. Unmatched junction bases numbered 7, after V lost 3 bases and J lost 5 bases. The CDR3 is 15 amino acids. The germline gives CDR1 SGDLS, CDR2 YYNGEE. Here the CDR3 reads CASSGFSGLDNEQFF. DNA for the CDR3: TGTGCCAGCAGCGGTTTCTCGGGACTAGACAATGAGCAGTTCTTC.

This clone was detected only a few times. The chain has TRBV28 and TRBJ1-1; the match to TRBD1 covers 10 bases. V was pared by 6 bases and J by 4 bases, with 8 bases of the junction left unmatched. The CDR3 is 15 amino acids. Per the germline V gene, CDR1 is MDHEN and CDR2 is SYDVKM. This chain's CDR3 is CASRETGGRGTEAFF. CDR3 sequence (DNA): TGTGCCAGCAGGGAGACAGGGGGCAGAGGCACTGAAGCTTTCTTT. The complete variable domain, with remaining parts taken from reference TRBV28 and TRBJ1-1, reads DVKVTQSSRYLVKRTGEKVFLECVQDMDHENMFWYRQDPGLGLRLIYFSYDVKMKEKGDIPEGYSVSREKKERFSLILESASTNQTSMYLCASRETGGRGTEAFFGQGTRLTVV.

The chain recombines TRBV6-4 with TRBJ2-1; 8 positions match TRBD2. The CDR3 contains 15 residues. Per germline, CDR1 MRHNA and CDR2 SNTAGT. J lost 3 bases, V lost 5 bases, and 6 bases had no gene match. The CDR3 DNA reads TGTGCCAGCAGTACTACCCGGGAGGGCTACAATGAGCAGTTCTTC. Its protein product is CASSTTREGYNEQFF.

This chain joins TRBV7-8 and TRBJ1-4; the match to TRBD1 covers 10 bases. V shed 5 bases, J shed 7 bases, and the junction held 7 bases outside the gene matches. The CDR3 has 15 residues. From germline, CDR1 is SGHVS and CDR2 FQNEAQ. The CDR3 region is CASSRDRGLTEKLFF. CDR3 in DNA: TGTGCCAGCAGCCGGGACAGGGGACTTACTGAAAAACTGTTTTTT.

The V and J genes are TRBV6-5 and TRBJ2-7, with D perhaps matching TRBD1 (6 bases). Looked up from germline, CDR1 is MNHEY and CDR2 is SVGAGI. Trimming left V 5 bases short and J 0 bases short, with 11 bases between. CDR3 length: 14 amino acids. This CDR3 is CASSLSTGSYEQYF. In nucleotides, the CDR3 is TGTGCCAGCAGTCTATCGACAGGCTCCTACGAGCAGTACTTC.

This clone came up a few times. The chain employs TRBV19 and TRBJ1-5, with D maybe TRBD1 (5 bases). The CDR3 sequence is 13 residues long. V was cut by 5 bases and J by 4 bases, with 9 bases left in between. Germline CDR1 reads LNHDA; CDR2 reads SQIVND (reference sequence). CDR3 sequence (DNA): TGTGCCAGTAGTTTCTCAGGGAATCAGCCCCAGCATTTT. This codes for CASSFSGNQPQHF.

This chain uses TRBV4-2 with TRBJ2-7; TRBD2 is a possible D gene (6 bases). Germline CDR1 and CDR2: LGHNA and YNFKEQ. There are 15 residues in the CDR3. V lost 4 bases to trimming and J lost 2 bases, with 15 bases between them. The CDR3 bases are TGTGCCAGCAGCCCCCAGACCGGGGGTCCCTACGAGCAGTACTTC. It is translated as CASSPQTGGPYEQYF.

This clone has only a few counts. The J gene is TRBJ1-5, the V gene TRBV28; the D is unclear. This CDR3 contains 16 residues. The germline V and J ends were trimmed by 8 bases and 0 bases, with 17 bases remaining between them. Germline V gene lookup returns CDR1 MDHEN and CDR2 SYDVKM. This chain's CDR3 is CASLLQKQYSNQPQHF. In DNA form, the CDR3 reads TGTGCCAGCCTCTTACAAAAGCAGTATAGCAATCAGCCCCAGCATTTT.

CDR3 sequence: CASSFGRGSSKNIQYF. The CDR3 DNA reads TGTGCCAGCAGTTTCGGGCGGGGATCTTCCAAAAACATTCAGTACTTC. The chain is built from TRBV28 and TRBJ2-4; D possibly corresponds to TRBD2 (6 bases). CDR1 is MDHEN, CDR2 SYDVKM, per germline. V shed 3 bases and J shed 2 bases, with 14 bases lying between them. The CDR3 loop spans 16 amino acids.

V usage is TRBV4-3 and J usage is TRBJ1-2; D unresolved. This CDR3 has 14 amino acids. V gave up 0 bases and J gave up 9 bases, with 14 bases separating them. Germline CDR1 is LGHNA and CDR2 is YSLEER. The CDR3 DNA follows: TGCGCCAGCAGCCAAGATAGGGAGGTGGGAAGCTACACCTTC. The encoded protein is CASSQDREVGSYTF.

V gene TRBV7-2 combines with J gene TRBJ2-1; D unclear. Germline V CDR1 and CDR2: SGHTA, FQGNSA. V shed 0 bases and J shed 5 bases, with 8 bases lying between them. The CDR3 loop spans 14 amino acids. CDR3 residues: CASSLARTHNEQFF. CDR3 DNA: TGTGCCAGCAGCTTAGCGAGGACCCACAATGAGCAGTTCTTC.

Points on this clone: One end of the junction is discordant with germline, which a read error may explain. V and J are TRBV5-4 and TRBJ1-1; 9 bases match TRBD1. The CDR3 length is 16 residues. CDR1 is SGHNT and CDR2 is YYREEE in the germline V gene (reference sequence). Here the CDR3 reads CASSQSRDRANTEAFF. The CDR3 coding sequence is TGCGCCAGCAGCCAATCCCGGGACAGGGCGAACACTGAAGCTTTCTTT.

V and J are TRBV10-3 and TRBJ1-6, with 7 bases aligning to TRBD1. In germline, CDR1 is ENHRY, CDR2 SYGVKD. The ends lost 2 bases at V and 10 bases at J; junction bases unmatched: 5. The CDR3 spans 14 residues. CDR3 region: CAISETGEASPLHF. The CDR3 nucleotides read TGTGCCATCAGTGAGACAGGGGAGGCATCACCCCTCCACTTT.

This clone was counted a few times. The rearrangement joins TRBV13 to TRBJ1-1; no clear D. With 3 bases removed from V and 0 bases from J, the gap between germline ends came to 8 bases. In germline, CDR1 is PRHDT, CDR2 FYEKMQ (reference sequence). The CDR3 sequence is 14 residues long. In DNA form, the CDR3 reads TGTGCCAGCAGCTTTTCGTCATTGAACACTGAAGCTTTCTTT. Amino acid sequence: CASSFSSLNTEAFF.

This chain connects TRBV2 to TRBJ1-2; TRBD1 aligns across 7 bases. The V gene's germline CDR1 is SNHLY and CDR2 FYNNEI. Trimming removed 6 bases from V and 8 bases from J; junction bases left unmatched: 6. The CDR3 extends over 12 amino acids. This CDR3 is CASSPTGTGYTF. CDR3 nucleotide sequence: TGTGCCAGCAGCCCGACAGGGACCGGCTACACCTTC.

This clone was observed a handful of times. This rearrangement joins TRBV9 to TRBJ2-7, with 10 bases matching TRBD1. The V gene end was trimmed by 0 bases and the J gene end by 6 bases; junction bases not matched to a gene: 6. Germline CDR1 is SGDLS and CDR2 is YYNGEE. CDR3 length equals 15 residues. CDR3 sequence reads: CASSVVDRGQVEQYF. CDR3 in DNA: TGTGCCAGCAGCGTAGTAGACAGGGGGCAGGTCGAGCAGTACTTC.

The rearrangement links TRBV7-9 to TRBJ2-5; 10 positions match TRBD1. The CDR3 extends over 15 amino acids. V shed 8 bases and J 4 bases; nucleotides not matched to a gene: 10. CDR1 is SEHNR and CDR2 is FQNEAQ in the germline V gene (reference sequence). CDR3 region: CASERTGGTGETQYF. In DNA, the CDR3 is TGTGCCAGCGAGCGGACAGGGGGAACGGGAGAGACCCAGTACTTC.

This sequence joins TRBV11-3 and TRBJ1-1, with TRBD1 as a possible D gene (5 bases). V was shortened by 5 bases and J by 0 bases, with 22 bases between the two germline ends. This CDR3 has 18 amino acids. Germline values: CDR1 SGHNT, CDR2 YENEEA. Here the CDR3 reads CASSPNRGRRDLNTEAFF. The CDR3 DNA reads as TGTGCCAGCAGCCCCAACCGGGGTAGGAGGGACTTGAACACTGAAGCTTTCTTT.

The chain carries TRBV7-9 and TRBJ2-2; the match to TRBD1 covers 8 bases. The V segment lost 4 bases and the J segment 4 bases; nucleotides outside the gene matches: 5. CDR1 and CDR2 from the germline V gene are SEHNR and FQNEAQ (reference sequence). This CDR3 region has 15 residues. The CDR3 DNA reads as TGTGCCAGCAGCTCCGGACAGGGATCCACCGGGGAGCTGTTTTTT. Translation gives CASSSGQGSTGELFF.

This clone is a singleton in its sample. The chain recombines TRBV5-1 with TRBJ2-2; D is unclear. This CDR3 is built from 13 residues. Trimming took 4 bases from V and 7 from J, leaving 11 bases between them. Germline lookup yields CDR1 SGHRS and CDR2 YFSETQ. CDR3 amino acids: CASSLRVGGELFF. CDR3 nucleotide sequence: TGCGCCAGCAGCCTCCGGGTAGGCGGGGAGCTGTTTTTT.

The chain joins TRBV9 to TRBJ2-5; 8 bases fit TRBD1. The junction had 5 bases not matched to a gene; V was cut back by 3 bases and J by 4 bases. The CDR3 contains 14 residues. Germline V gives CDR1 SGDLS, CDR2 YYNGEE. CDR3 region: CASSATGGSETQYF. DNA for the CDR3: TGTGCCAGCAGCGCAACAGGGGGGTCAGAGACCCAGTACTTC.

The V and J genes are TRBV28 and TRBJ2-7; D possibly corresponds to TRBD2 (6 bases). Trimming cost V 6 bases and J 3 bases, with 15 bases left between them. CDR3 length: 14 residues. Germline assignment: CDR1 MDHEN and CDR2 SYDVKM. The CDR3 protein is CASSPASARYEQYF. The DNA for the CDR3 is TGTGCCAGCAGCCCCGCTAGCGCCCGCTACGAGCAGTACTTC.

The chain couples TRBV7-9 to TRBJ1-1; 7 bases are a match to TRBD1. The trim removed 4 bases at V and 3 bases at J, leaving 5 bases unmatched. Germline CDR1 is SEHNR and CDR2 is FQNEAQ (reference sequence). There are 14 residues in the CDR3. CDR3 DNA: TGTGCCAGCAGCTCACAGGGGTGGGACACTGAAGCTTTCTTT. Its translation: CASSSQGWDTEAFF.

The rearrangement links TRBV5-6 to TRBJ2-7, with 7 bases lining up with TRBD2. V gave up 4 bases and J gave up 2 bases; unmatched junction bases: 6. The CDR3 totals 14 residues. Germline V CDR1 and CDR2: SGHDT, YYEEEE. This CDR3 reads CASSRRDYTYEQYF. CDR3 bases: TGTGCCAGCAGCCGAAGGGACTACACCTACGAGCAGTACTTC. Combining the CDR3 with reference TRBV5-6 and TRBJ2-7 gives the whole variable domain DAGVTQSPTHLIKTRGQQVTLRCSPKSGHDTVSWYQQALGQGPQFIFQYYEEEERQRGNFPDRFSGHQFPNYSSELNVNALLLGDSALYLCASSRRDYTYEQYFGPGTRLTVT.

This clone occurred a few times. This CDR3 is CAISARQGAGEQYF. In DNA form, the CDR3 reads TGTGCCATCAGTGCCCGACAGGGGGCGGGCGAGCAGTACTTC. The chain uses TRBV10-3 and TRBJ2-7; 10 bases map to TRBD1. Trimming cost V 4 bases and J 6 bases; bases outside gene matches: 6. This CDR3 contains 14 residues. Germline V CDR1 and CDR2: ENHRY, SYGVKD.